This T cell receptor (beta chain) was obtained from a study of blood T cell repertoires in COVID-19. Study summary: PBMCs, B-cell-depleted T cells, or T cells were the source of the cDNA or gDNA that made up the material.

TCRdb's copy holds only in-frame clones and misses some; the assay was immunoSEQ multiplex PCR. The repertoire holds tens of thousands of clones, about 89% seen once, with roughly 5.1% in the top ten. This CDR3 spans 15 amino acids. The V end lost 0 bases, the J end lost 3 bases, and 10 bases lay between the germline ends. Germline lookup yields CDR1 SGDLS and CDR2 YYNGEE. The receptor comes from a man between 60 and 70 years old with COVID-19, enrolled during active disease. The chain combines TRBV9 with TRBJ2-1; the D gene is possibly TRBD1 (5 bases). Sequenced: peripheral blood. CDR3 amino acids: CASSVVQGYYNEQFF. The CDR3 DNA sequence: TGTGCCAGCAGCGTAGTGCAGGGCTACTACAATGAGCAGTTCTTC. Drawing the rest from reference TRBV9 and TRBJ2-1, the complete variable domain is DSGVTQTPKHLITATGQRVTLRCSPRSGDLSVYWYQQSLDQGLQFLIQYYNGEERAKGNILERFSAQQFPDLHSELNLSSLELGDSALYFCASSVVQGYYNEQFFGPGTRLTVL.